Listed below are T cell receptor beta chains from one sample, sequenced in a study of blood T cell repertoires in COVID-19. The table came from immunoSEQ multiplex PCR; TCRdb's copy has only in-frame clones and leaves some out. Here the sample spans more than 300,000 clones, 88% being singletons. Sequencing was carried out using peripheral blood. Source of these receptors: a woman aged 30 to 39 with COVID-19, enrolled during active disease. Both conserved end residues are part of each CDR3. The order of the fields is J gene, D gene, CDR3 length, V gene, clone size, CDR3 DNA, CDR3 protein. A D gene is named only where the DNA matches it firmly. Size values are once, few and many counts, or a class for expanded clones, and some rows have none.

TRBJ1-1	NA	15	TRBV11-1	NA	TGTGCCAGCAGCCGTAGCCAGGGGAAGGCCACTGAAGCTTTCTTT	CASSRSQGKATEAFF
TRBJ1-1	TRBD1	14	TRBV29-1	once	TGCAGCGTCGGACAGGGGGCTCAGAACACTGAAGCTTTCTTT	CSVGQGAQNTEAFF
TRBJ2-7	TRBD2	14	TRBV3-1/TRBV3-2	NA	TGTGCCACGCCGCCCAGCGGGGGCCCCTACGAGCAGTACTTC	CATPPSGGPYEQYF
TRBJ1-2	TRBD1	13	TRBV18	NA	TGTGCCAGCTCACAAGGACAGGGGGATGGCTACACCTTC	CASSQGQGDGYTF
TRBJ1-2	NA	12	TRBV7-9	NA	TGTGCCAGCAGCTTAATCCAGAGGAGCTACACCTTC	CASSLIQRSYTF
TRBJ2-7	NA	14	TRBV19	NA	TGTGCCAGTAGTATAGGGGGGGACTCCTACGAGCAGTACTTC	CASSIGGDSYEQYF
TRBJ1-2	TRBD1	14	TRBV5-1	NA	TGCGCCAGCAGGTTGACAGGGTACAACTATGGCTACACCTTC	CASRLTGYNYGYTF
TRBJ1-4	NA	15	TRBV4-1	NA	TGCGCCAGCAGCCAATCCCCCTCAGGGGTTGAAAAACTGTTTTTT	CASSQSPSGVEKLFF
TRBJ1-1	NA	14	TRBV7-2	NA	TGTGCCAGCGACCTCGGGGGTCTGAGAACTGAAGCTTTCTTT	CASDLGGLRTEAFF
TRBJ1-1	NA	12	TRBV2	NA	TGTGCCAGCAGTCCCCGCGTGGCAGGAGCTTTCTTT	CASSPRVAGAFF
TRBJ1-2	TRBD1	14	TRBV4-3	NA	TGCGCCAGCAGCCAAGACAGGGGGCTTGAAGGCTACACCTTC	CASSQDRGLEGYTF